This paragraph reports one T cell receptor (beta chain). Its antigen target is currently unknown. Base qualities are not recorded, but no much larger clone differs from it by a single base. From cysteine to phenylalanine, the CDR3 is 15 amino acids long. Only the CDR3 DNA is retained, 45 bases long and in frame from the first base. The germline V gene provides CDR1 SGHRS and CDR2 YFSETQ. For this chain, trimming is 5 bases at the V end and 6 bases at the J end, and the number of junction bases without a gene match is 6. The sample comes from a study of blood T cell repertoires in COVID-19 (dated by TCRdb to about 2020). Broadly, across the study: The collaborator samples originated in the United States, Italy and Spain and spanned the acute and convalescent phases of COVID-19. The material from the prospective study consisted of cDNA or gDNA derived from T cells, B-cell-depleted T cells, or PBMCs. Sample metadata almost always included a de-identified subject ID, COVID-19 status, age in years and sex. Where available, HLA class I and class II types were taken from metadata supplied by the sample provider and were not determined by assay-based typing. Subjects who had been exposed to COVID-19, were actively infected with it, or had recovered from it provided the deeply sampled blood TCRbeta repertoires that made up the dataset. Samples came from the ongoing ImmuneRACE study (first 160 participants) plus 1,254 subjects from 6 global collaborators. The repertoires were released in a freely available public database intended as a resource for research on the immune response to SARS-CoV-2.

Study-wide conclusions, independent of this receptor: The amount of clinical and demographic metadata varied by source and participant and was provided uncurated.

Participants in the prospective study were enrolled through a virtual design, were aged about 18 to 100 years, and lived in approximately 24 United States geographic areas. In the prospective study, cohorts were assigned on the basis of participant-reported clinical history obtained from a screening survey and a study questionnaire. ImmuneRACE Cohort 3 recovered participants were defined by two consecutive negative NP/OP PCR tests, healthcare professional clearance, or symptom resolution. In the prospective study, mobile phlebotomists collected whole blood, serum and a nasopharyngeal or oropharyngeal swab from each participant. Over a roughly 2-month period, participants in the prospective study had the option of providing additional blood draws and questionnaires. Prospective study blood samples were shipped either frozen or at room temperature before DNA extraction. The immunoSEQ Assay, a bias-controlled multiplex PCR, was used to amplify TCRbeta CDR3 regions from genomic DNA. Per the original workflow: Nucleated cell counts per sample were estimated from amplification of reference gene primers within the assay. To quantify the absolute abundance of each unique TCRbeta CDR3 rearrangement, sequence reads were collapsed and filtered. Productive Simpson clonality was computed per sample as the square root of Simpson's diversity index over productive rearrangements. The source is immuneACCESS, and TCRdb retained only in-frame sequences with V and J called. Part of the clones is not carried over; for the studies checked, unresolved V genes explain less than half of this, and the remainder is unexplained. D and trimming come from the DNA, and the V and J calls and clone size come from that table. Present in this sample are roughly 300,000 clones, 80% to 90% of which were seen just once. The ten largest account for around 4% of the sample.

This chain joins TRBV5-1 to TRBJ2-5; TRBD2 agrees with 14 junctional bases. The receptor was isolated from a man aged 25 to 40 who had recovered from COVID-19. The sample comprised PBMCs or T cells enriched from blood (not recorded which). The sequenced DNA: TGCGCCAGCAGACTCGGGACTAGCGGGGGTCAGACCCAGTACTTC. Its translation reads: CASRLGTSGGQTQYF.